This TCR beta chain was observed in a study of T cell repertoires in cytomegalovirus infection. Study summary: Public TCR beta signatures indicated both CMV infection and matching HLA type.

TCRdb reprocessed the reads via MiXCR and lists one record per CDR3 protein. The data hold around 900,000 distinct CDR3 sequences, with more than 25% observed a single time. This clonotype has only a few counts. Its cognate antigen is unknown. The CDR3 is 17 residues long. Germline V gene lookup returns CDR1 SEHNR and CDR2 FQNEAQ (reference sequence). V was pared by 0 bases and J by 3 bases, with 4 bases of the junction left unmatched. The sequence was obtained from a human donor in good health (CMV status not recorded). Some clones in this sample may be carry-over from other donors' samples. The input for sequencing was cultured CD8+ T cells from PBMCs, taken from culture after CMV antigen stimulation. This chain uses TRBV7-9 with TRBJ1-4; 10 nucleotides align to TRBD1. CDR3 sequence: CASSLAGTGASNEKLFF. CDR3 coding DNA: TGTGCCAGCAGCTTAGCCGGGACAGGGGCTTCTAATGAAAAACTGTTTTTT.